This T cell receptor (beta chain) comes out of a study of identifying expanded T cells in peripheral blood. Study observations and caveats: Differentially abundant clones: roughly 1.2 between replicates, approximately 16 at roughly 15 days, roughly 18 at four.

Germline V CDR1 and CDR2: LNHNV, YYDKDF (reference sequence). This CDR3 has 15 residues. Sequencing used immunoSEQ multiplex PCR; TCRdb keeps in-frame clones, though not all of them. The sample records about 52,000 clones, 65% to 90% being singletons. This clone was found a few times. Antigen: not known. At one boundary the junction diverges from the germline segment, which might be a read error. The chain combines TRBV15 with TRBJ1-5; D is unclear. The TCR was taken from a person aged 18-69 years in good health. The sample comprised blood. CDR3 bases: TGTGCCACCAGCCGAGATGGGAATAGCAATCAGCCCCAGCATTTT. It codes for CATSRDGNSNQPQHF.